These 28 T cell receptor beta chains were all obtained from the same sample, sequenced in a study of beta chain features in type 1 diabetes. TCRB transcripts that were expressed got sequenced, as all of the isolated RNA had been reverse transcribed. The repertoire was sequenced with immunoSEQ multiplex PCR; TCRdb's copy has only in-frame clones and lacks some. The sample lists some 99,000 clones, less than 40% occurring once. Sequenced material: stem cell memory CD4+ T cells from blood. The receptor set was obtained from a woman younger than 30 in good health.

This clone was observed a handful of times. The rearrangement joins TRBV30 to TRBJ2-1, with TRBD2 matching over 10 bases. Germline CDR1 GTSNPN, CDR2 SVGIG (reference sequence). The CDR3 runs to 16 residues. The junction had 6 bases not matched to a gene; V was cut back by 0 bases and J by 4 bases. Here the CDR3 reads CAWSVLRTSGYNEQFF. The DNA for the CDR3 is TGTGCCTGGAGTGTACTAAGGACTAGCGGATACAATGAGCAGTTCTTC.

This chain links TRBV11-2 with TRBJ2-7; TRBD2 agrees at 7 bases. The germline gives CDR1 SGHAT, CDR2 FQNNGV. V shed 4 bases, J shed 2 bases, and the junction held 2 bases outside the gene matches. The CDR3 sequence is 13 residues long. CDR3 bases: TGTGCCAGCAGCTCAGGACTAGCCTACGAGCAGTACTTC. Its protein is CASSSGLAYEQYF.

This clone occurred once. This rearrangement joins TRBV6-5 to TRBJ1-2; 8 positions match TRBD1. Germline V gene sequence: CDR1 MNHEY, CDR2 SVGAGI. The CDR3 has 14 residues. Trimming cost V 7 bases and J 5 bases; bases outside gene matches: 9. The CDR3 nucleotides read TGTGCCAGCACCAGCCAGGGGGCCCGGTATGGCTACACCTTC. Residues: CASTSQGARYGYTF.

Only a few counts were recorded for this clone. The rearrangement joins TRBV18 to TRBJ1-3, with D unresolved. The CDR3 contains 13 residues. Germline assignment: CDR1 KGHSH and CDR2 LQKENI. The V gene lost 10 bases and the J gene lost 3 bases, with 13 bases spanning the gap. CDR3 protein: CATLPRFGNTIYF. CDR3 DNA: TGTGCCACCCTCCCGAGATTTGGAAACACCATATATTTT.

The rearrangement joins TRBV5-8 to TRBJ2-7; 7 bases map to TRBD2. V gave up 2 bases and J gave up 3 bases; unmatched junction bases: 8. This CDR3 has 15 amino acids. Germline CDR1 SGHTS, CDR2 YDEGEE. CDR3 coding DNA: TGTGCCAGCAGCTTAACGAGCGGGGAGATCTACGAGCAGTACTTC. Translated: CASSLTSGEIYEQYF.

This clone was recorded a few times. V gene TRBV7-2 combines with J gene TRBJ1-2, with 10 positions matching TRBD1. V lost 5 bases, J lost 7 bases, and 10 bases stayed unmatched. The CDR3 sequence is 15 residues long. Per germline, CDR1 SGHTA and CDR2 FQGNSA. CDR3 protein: CASSTRTGGSLGYTF. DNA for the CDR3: TGTGCCAGCAGCACCAGGACAGGGGGGTCTCTTGGCTACACCTTC.

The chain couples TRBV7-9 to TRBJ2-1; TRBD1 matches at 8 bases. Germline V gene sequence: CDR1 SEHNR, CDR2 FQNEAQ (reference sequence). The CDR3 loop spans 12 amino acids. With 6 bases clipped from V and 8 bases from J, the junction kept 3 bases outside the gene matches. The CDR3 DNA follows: TGTGCCAGCAGTGGACAGGGTTATGAGCAGTTCTTC. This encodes CASSGQGYEQFF. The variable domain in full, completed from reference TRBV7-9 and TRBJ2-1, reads DTGVSQNPRHKITKRGQNVTFRCDPISEHNRLYWYRQTLGQGPEFLTYFQNEAQLEKSRLLSDRFSAERPKGSFSTLEIQRTEQGDSAMYLCASSGQGYEQFFGPGTRLTVL.

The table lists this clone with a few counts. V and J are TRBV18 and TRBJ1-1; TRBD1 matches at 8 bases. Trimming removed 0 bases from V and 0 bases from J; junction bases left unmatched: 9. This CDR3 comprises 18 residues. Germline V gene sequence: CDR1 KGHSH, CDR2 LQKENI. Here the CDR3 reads CASSPPRTGPLMNTEAFF. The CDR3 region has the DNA TGTGCCAGCTCACCACCACGGACAGGGCCACTTATGAACACTGAAGCTTTCTTT.

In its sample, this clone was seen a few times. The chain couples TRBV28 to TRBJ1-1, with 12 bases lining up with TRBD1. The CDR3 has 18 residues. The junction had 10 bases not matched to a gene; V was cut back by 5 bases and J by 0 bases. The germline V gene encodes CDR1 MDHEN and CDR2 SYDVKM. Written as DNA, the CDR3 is TGTGCCAGCAGTCCCTGGGGGACAGGGGGCGGCTTGAACACTGAAGCTTTCTTT. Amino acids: CASSPWGTGGGLNTEAFF. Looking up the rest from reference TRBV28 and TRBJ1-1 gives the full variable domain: DVKVTQSSRYLVKRTGEKVFLECVQDMDHENMFWYRQDPGLGLRLIYFSYDVKMKEKGDIPEGYSVSREKKERFSLILESASTNQTSMYLCASSPWGTGGGLNTEAFFGQGTRLTVV.

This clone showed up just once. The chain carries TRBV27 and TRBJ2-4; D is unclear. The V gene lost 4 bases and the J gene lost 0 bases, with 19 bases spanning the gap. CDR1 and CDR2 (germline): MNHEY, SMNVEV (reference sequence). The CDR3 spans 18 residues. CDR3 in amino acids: CASSSHRPPGLAKNIQYF. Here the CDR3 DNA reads TGTGCCAGCAGTTCGCATAGGCCCCCAGGTTTAGCCAAAAACATTCAGTACTTC.

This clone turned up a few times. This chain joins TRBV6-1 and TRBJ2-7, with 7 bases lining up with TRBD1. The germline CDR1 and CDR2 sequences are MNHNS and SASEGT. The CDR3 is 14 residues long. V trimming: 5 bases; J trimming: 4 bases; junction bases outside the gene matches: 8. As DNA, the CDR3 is TGTGCCAGCAGTTGGACAGGAATGGGATACGAGCAGTACTTC. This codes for CASSWTGMGYEQYF.

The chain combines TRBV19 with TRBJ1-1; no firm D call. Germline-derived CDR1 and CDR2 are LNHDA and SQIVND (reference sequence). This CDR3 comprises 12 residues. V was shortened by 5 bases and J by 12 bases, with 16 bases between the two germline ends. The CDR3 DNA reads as TGTGCCAGTAGTTCTCGGCCTCAGGCCCCTTTCTTT. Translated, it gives CASSSRPQAPFF.

The CDR3, as DNA: TGTGCCAGCAGTTCTCGTATCCTAGCTTTGGGAAAACTGTTTTTT. Residues: CASSSRILALGKLFF. This chain uses TRBV2 with TRBJ1-4; D not resolved. Trimming took 5 bases from V and 10 from J, leaving 20 bases between them. The CDR3 is 15 residues long. CDR1 SNHLY and CDR2 FYNNEI come from the germline V gene.

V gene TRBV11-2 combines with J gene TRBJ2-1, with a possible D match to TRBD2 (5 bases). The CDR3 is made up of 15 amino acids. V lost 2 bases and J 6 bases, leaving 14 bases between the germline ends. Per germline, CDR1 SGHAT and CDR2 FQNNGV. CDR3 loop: CASSLMTTLGNEQFF. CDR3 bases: TGTGCCAGCAGCTTAATGACTACCTTGGGCAATGAGCAGTTCTTC.

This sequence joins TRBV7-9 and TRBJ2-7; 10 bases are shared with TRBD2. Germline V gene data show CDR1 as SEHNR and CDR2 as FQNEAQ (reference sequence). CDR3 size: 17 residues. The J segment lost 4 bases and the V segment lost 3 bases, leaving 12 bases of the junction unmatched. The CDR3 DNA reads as TGTGCCAGCAGCTTCCCGACTAGCGGGCCTAGTCAGTACGAGCAGTACTTC. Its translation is CASSFPTSGPSQYEQYF.

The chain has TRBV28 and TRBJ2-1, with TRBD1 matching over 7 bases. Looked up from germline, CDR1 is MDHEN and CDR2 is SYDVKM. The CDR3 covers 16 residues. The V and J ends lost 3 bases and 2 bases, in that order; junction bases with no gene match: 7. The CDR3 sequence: CASSLGKGGAYNEQFF. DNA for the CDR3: TGTGCCAGCAGTTTGGGTAAAGGGGGCGCCTACAATGAGCAGTTCTTC.

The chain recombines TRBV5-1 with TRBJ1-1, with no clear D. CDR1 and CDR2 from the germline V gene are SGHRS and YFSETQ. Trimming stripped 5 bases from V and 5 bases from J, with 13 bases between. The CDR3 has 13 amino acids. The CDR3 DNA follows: TGCGCCAGCAGTGCTACGCGGGCGACTGAAGCTTTCTTT. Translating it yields CASSATRATEAFF. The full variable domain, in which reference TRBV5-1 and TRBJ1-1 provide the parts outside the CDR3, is KAGVTQTPRYLIKTRGQQVTLSCSPISGHRSVSWYQQTPGQGLQFLFEYFSETQRNKGNFPGRFSGRQFSNSRSEMNVSTLELGDSALYLCASSATRATEAFFGQGTRLTVV.

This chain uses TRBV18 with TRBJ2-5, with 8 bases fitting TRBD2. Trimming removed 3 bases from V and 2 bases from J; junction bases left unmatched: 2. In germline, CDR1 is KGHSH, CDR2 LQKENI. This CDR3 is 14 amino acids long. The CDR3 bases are TGTGCCAGCTCACCCGGCGGGAGGCAAGAGACCCAGTACTTC. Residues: CASSPGGRQETQYF.

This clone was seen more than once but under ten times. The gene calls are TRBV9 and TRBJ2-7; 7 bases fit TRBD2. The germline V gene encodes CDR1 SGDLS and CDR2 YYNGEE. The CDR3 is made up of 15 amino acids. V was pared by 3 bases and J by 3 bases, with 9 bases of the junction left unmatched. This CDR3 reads CASSATPRGDYEQYF. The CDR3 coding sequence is TGTGCCAGCAGCGCCACACCCCGGGGGGACTACGAGCAGTACTTC.

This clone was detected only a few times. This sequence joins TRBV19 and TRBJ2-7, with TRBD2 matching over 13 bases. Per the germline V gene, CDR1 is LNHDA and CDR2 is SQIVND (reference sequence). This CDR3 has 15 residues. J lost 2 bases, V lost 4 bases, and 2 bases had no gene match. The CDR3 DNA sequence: TGTGCCAGTAGTAGGACTAGCGGGAGAGCCTACGAGCAGTACTTC. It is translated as CASSRTSGRAYEQYF. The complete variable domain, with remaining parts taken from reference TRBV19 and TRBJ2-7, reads DGGITQSPKYLFRKEGQNVTLSCEQNLNHDAMYWYRQDPGQGLRLIYYSQIVNDFQKGDIAEGYSVSREKKESFPLTVTSAQKNPTAFYLCASSRTSGRAYEQYFGPGTRLTVT.

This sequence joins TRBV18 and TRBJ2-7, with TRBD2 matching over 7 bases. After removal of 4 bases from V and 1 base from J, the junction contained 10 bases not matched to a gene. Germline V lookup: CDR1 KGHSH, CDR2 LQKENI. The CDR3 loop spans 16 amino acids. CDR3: CASSRLGAGDSYEQYF. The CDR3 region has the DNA TGTGCCAGCTCACGGCTCGGCGCGGGAGATTCCTACGAGCAGTACTTC.

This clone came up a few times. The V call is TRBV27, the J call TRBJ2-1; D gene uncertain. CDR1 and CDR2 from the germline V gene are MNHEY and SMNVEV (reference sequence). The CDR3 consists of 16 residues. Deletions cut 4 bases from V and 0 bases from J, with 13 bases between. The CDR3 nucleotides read TGTGCCAGCAGTTCTTTCAACAGCCGCTCCTACAATGAGCAGTTCTTC. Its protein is CASSSFNSRSYNEQFF.

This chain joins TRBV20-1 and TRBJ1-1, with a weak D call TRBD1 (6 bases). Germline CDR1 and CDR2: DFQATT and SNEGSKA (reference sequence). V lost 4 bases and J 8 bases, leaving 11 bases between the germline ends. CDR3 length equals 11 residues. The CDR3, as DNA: TGCAGTGCTACCGACAGGAGAGAAGCTTTCTTT. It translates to CSATDRREAFF.

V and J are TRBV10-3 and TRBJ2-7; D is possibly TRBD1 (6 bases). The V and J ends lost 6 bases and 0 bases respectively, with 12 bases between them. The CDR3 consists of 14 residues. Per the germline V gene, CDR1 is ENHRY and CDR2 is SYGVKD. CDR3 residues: CAIRPGTRSYEQYF. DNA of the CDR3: TGTGCCATCAGACCCGGGACACGCTCCTACGAGCAGTACTTC.

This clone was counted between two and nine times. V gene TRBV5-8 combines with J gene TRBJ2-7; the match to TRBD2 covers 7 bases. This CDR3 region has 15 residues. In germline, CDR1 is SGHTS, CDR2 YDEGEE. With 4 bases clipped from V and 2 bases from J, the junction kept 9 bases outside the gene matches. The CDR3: CASSPPLAAAYEQYF. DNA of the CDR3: TGTGCCAGCAGCCCACCCCTAGCGGCCGCCTACGAGCAGTACTTC. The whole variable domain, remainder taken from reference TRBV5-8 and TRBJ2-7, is EAGVTQSPTHLIKTRGQQATLRCSPISGHTSVYWYQQALGLGLQFLLWYDEGEERNRGNFPPRFSGRQFPNYSSELNVNALELEDSALYLCASSPPLAAAYEQYFGPGTRLTVT.

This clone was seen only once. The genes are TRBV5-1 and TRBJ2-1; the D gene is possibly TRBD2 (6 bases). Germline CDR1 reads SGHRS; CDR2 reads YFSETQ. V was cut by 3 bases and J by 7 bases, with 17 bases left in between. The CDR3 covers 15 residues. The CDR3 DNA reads TGCGCCAGCAGCTCGGACTACGGGGTCGCGAATGAGCAGTTCTTC. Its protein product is CASSSDYGVANEQFF.

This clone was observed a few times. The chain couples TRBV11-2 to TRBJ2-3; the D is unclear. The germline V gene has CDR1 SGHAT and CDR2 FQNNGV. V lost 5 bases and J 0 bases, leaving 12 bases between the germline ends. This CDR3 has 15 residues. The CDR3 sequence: CASSMNLFSTDTQYF. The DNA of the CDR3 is TGTGCCAGCAGCATGAACTTGTTTAGCACAGATACGCAGTATTTT.

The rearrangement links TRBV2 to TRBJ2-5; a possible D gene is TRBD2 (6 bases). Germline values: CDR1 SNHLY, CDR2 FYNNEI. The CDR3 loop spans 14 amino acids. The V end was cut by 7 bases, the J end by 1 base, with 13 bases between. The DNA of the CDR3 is TGTGCCAGCACCCGGGACTTGTTCCAAGAGACCCAGTACTTC. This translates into CASTRDLFQETQYF.